Each of the 19 T cell receptor beta chains below was sequenced from the same sample in a study of vaccination effects on CD4 cells after COVID-19 (dated by TCRdb to between 2021 and 2023). These receptors' targets are unknown. Libraries were constructed by the immunoSEQ multiplex PCR assay. The source is immuneACCESS, and TCRdb retained only in-frame sequences with V and J called. Part of the clones is not carried over; for the studies checked, unresolved V genes explain less than half of this, and the remainder is unexplained. This sample is represented by 65,000 to 90,000 clones; under 85% of them were singletons. The ten largest account for around 3% of the sample. To identify antigen-specific CD4+ T cell clonotypes by their expansion, the ViraFEST assay first stimulated PBMC with viral peptide pools and then applied TCR sequencing. After approximately eleven days of culture, CD4+ T cells were isolated with the EasySep CD4+ T cell isolation kit. The absence of prior SARS-CoV-2 infection in healthy vaccine recipients was confirmed by negative nucleocapsid antibodies before and after vaccination.

This sample comprised CD4+ T cells from PBMCs cultured with HCoV-NL63 spike peptides, obtained before COVID-19 vaccination. Taken with the paper, the label for cell subset or site translates to: HCoV-NL63 spike overlapping peptide pool stimulation. Every receptor here comes from a human donor who received a COVID-19 vaccine.

This clone was seen a single time. The chain couples TRBV5-1 to TRBJ2-3, with 7 bases lining up with TRBD2. Trimming took 4 bases from V and 3 from J; bases not matched to a gene: 5. The CDR3 loop spans 14 amino acids. From germline, CDR1 is SGHRS and CDR2 YFSETQ. CDR3 nucleotides: TGCGCCAGCAGCCCGCAGGGAGGGACAGATACGCAGTATTTT. Its translation: CASSPQGGTDTQYF.

The chain is built from TRBV24-1 and TRBJ2-1; 8 nucleotides line up with TRBD2. The germline V gene has CDR1 KGHDR and CDR2 SFDVKD. This CDR3 spans 17 amino acids. The V gene end was trimmed by 4 bases and the J gene end by 1 base; junction bases not matched to a gene: 8. CDR3 in DNA: TGTGCCACCAGTGAAGGAGCGGGGGCCCCGTCCTACAATGAGCAGTTCTTC. Its translation: CATSEGAGAPSYNEQFF.

The chain combines TRBV9 with TRBJ2-5, with a possible D match to TRBD1 (6 bases). Looked up from germline, CDR1 is SGDLS and CDR2 is YYNGEE. The CDR3 spans 13 residues. The V end was cut by 2 bases, the J end by 7 bases, with 12 bases between. The CDR3: CASSVSGAATQYF. In DNA form, the CDR3 reads TGTGCCAGCAGCGTTTCAGGGGCAGCGACCCAGTACTTC.

V usage is TRBV28 and J usage is TRBJ1-4; weak D call: TRBD1 (6 bases). The CDR3 loop spans 15 amino acids. With 7 bases removed from V and 4 bases from J, the gap between germline ends came to 16 bases. In germline, CDR1 is MDHEN, CDR2 SYDVKM. DNA of the CDR3: TGTGCCAGCACGACACTCAGGGGACTTAATGAAAAACTGTTTTTT. Translated, it gives CASTTLRGLNEKLFF.

On this clone itself: The sample has other DNA sequences that encode this CDR3 too. V and J are TRBV18 and TRBJ2-3; tentatively, D is TRBD2 (7 bases). Deletions cut 3 bases from V and 4 bases from J, with 11 bases between. The CDR3 has 14 residues. The germline V gene has CDR1 KGHSH and CDR2 LQKENI. CDR3 nucleotide sequence: TGTGCCAGCTCACCGAGGGGGGGCGCAGATACGCAGTATTTT. Its protein is CASSPRGGADTQYF.

The chain is built from TRBV19 and TRBJ2-5; maybe TRBD1 (7 bases). V lost 4 bases, J lost 3 bases, and 15 bases lay in between. Germline V lookup: CDR1 LNHDA, CDR2 SQIVND (reference sequence). The CDR3 totals 15 residues. The CDR3 loop reads CASSTPGGFEETQYF. CDR3 in DNA: TGTGCCAGTAGTACCCCAGGGGGGTTCGAAGAGACCCAGTACTTC.

J is TRBJ1-5 and V is TRBV11-2; D ambiguous. Germline V CDR1 and CDR2: SGHAT, FQNNGV. The CDR3 covers 13 residues. The V gene lost 5 bases and the J gene lost 4 bases, with 9 bases spanning the gap. The CDR3 nucleotides are TGTGCCAGCAGCCCAGACTGGAATCAGCCCCAGCATTTT. Encoded protein: CASSPDWNQPQHF.

Points on this clone: Other DNA sequences in the sample encode the same CDR3. This chain uses TRBV5-1 with TRBJ2-5, with D hard to call. Germline CDR1 and CDR2: SGHRS and YFSETQ. The CDR3 length is 11 residues. Trimming removed 0 bases from V and 4 bases from J, with 1 base in between. The CDR3 loop reads CASSLVETQYF. The CDR3 coding sequence is TGCGCCAGCAGCTTGGTAGAGACCCAGTACTTC.

The chain combines TRBV5-1 with TRBJ2-6; TRBD2 matches at 14 bases. V lost 0 bases to trimming and J lost 4 bases; unmatched junction nucleotides: 6. The CDR3 has 19 residues. The germline V gene has CDR1 SGHRS and CDR2 YFSETQ. The CDR3 DNA follows: TGCGCCAGCAGCTTGGGACTAGCGGGGGGGACTGCGGGGGCCAACGTCCTGACTTTC. The encoded protein is CASSLGLAGGTAGANVLTF.

V and J are TRBV30 and TRBJ1-3, with D possibly being TRBD1 (5 bases). The CDR3 spans 16 residues. The V end was cut by 0 bases, the J end by 2 bases, with 14 bases between. From germline, CDR1 is GTSNPN and CDR2 SVGIG (reference sequence). This CDR3 is CAWSVGQGVPGNTIYF. The CDR3 nucleotides read TGTGCCTGGAGTGTAGGGCAGGGTGTTCCTGGAAACACCATATATTTT.

The V call is TRBV30, the J call TRBJ1-5; 8 nucleotides match TRBD1. With V trimmed by 1 base and J by 1 base, 3 bases remained unmatched. CDR1 is GTSNPN, CDR2 SVGIG, per germline (reference sequence). The CDR3 runs 15 residues. CDR3 DNA: TGTGCCTGGAGTGAGCAGGGGGCGAGCAATCAGCCCCAGCATTTT. This translates into CAWSEQGASNQPQHF.

This clone appeared once. The J gene is TRBJ2-5, the V gene TRBV2; 13 bases align to TRBD2. Germline loops: CDR1 SNHLY, CDR2 FYNNEI. Losses at the gene ends were 9 bases for V and 3 bases for J; bases not matched to a gene: 4. The CDR3 is 14 residues long. The CDR3 protein is CASEGLAGKETQYF. The CDR3 DNA is TGTGCCAGTGAGGGACTAGCGGGGAAAGAGACCCAGTACTTC.

This clone was counted once. The chain uses TRBV5-8 and TRBJ1-2; no reliable D call. Trimming took 4 bases from V and 4 from J, leaving 8 bases between them. CDR3 length: 12 residues. Germline-derived CDR1 and CDR2 are SGHTS and YDEGEE. CDR3 in amino acids: CASSPRGYGYTF. The CDR3 DNA sequence: TGTGCCAGCAGCCCTCGGGGCTATGGCTACACCTTC.

This chain joins TRBV20-1 and TRBJ1-5, with 10 bases lining up with TRBD1. V lost 3 bases to trimming and J lost 2 bases; unmatched junction nucleotides: 13. The germline gives CDR1 DFQATT, CDR2 SNEGSKA (reference sequence). This CDR3 is built from 18 residues. CDR3 protein: CSASSGQGSTFGNQPQHF. CDR3 in DNA: TGCAGTGCTAGTTCGGGACAGGGGTCAACCTTCGGCAATCAGCCCCAGCATTTT.

This clone was observed a few times. The chain carries TRBV9 and TRBJ2-5, with TRBD1 matching 8 bases. Per germline, CDR1 SGDLS and CDR2 YYNGEE. The CDR3 is 14 residues long. J gave up 5 bases and V 4 bases, and 7 bases lay outside the gene matches. CDR3 sequence: CASSSGQGGETQYF. The CDR3 DNA follows: TGTGCCAGCAGCTCCGGACAGGGAGGCGAGACCCAGTACTTC. The variable domain in full, with the rest retrieved from reference TRBV9 and TRBJ2-5, is DSGVTQTPKHLITATGQRVTLRCSPRSGDLSVYWYQQSLDQGLQFLIQYYNGEERAKGNILERFSAQQFPDLHSELNLSSLELGDSALYFCASSSGQGGETQYFGPGTRLLVL.

The chain has TRBV7-2 and TRBJ2-7; weak D call: TRBD1 (6 bases). CDR1 is SGHTA, CDR2 FQGNSA, per germline. V was shortened by 5 bases and J by 5 bases, with 13 bases between the two germline ends. The CDR3 is made up of 13 amino acids. This CDR3 is CASSRRGVDEQYV. The CDR3 DNA reads as TGTGCCAGCAGCCGCAGGGGAGTTGACGAGCAGTACGTC.

The chain links TRBV6-5 to TRBJ1-2; perhaps TRBD1 as D (6 bases). V was pared by 3 bases and J by 7 bases, with 15 bases between. This CDR3 spans 14 amino acids. Germline assignment: CDR1 MNHEY and CDR2 SVGAGI. The CDR3 protein is CASSYVRGLAGYTF. The CDR3 DNA reads TGTGCCAGCAGTTATGTTCGGGGGCTGGCTGGCTACACCTTC.

J is TRBJ2-5 and V is TRBV4-3; D may be TRBD1 (6 bases). The germline gives CDR1 LGHNA, CDR2 YSLEER. Deletions cut 1 base from V and 5 bases from J, with 11 bases between. The CDR3 is made up of 14 amino acids. The DNA for the CDR3 is TGCGCCAGCAGCCAAGCCTACAGGGTCGAGACCCAGTACTTC. It encodes CASSQAYRVETQYF.

The chain combines TRBV19 with TRBJ2-5; D gene ambiguous. Germline CDR1 is LNHDA and CDR2 is SQIVND (reference sequence). The V gene lost 0 bases and the J gene lost 7 bases, with 12 bases spanning the gap. The CDR3 consists of 14 residues. CDR3 protein: CASSIDVGVGTQYF. The CDR3 nucleotides are TGTGCCAGTAGTATAGATGTGGGCGTGGGGACCCAGTACTTC.